The T cell receptor beta chain under discussion was sequenced for a study of beta chain features in type 1 diabetes. About the research overall: All of the samples together had 85 million to 130 million sorted cells examined.

Study-level findings and limits: In all four CD4+ subsets, TCRB CDR3 length was significantly, moderately reduced in type 1 diabetes.

This clone was counted a few times. The antigen is undetermined. The isolated RNA, all of it, was reverse transcribed, so expressed TCRB transcripts were what got sequenced. TCRdb keeps only in-frame clones here, not all; method: immunoSEQ multiplex PCR. The table shows hundreds of thousands of clones, with over 11% occurring only once. The CDR3 is 14 residues long. Germline-derived CDR1 and CDR2 are SGHRS and YFSETQ. With V trimmed by 5 bases and J by 8 bases, 9 bases remained unmatched. Sequencing input: naive CD4+ T cells from blood. The rearrangement uses TRBV5-1 and TRBJ2-1; 8 nucleotides line up with TRBD1. The clonotype was recovered from a man aged 18 to 29 with type 1 diabetes. The CDR3 DNA is TGCGCCAGCAGGTGGCAGGGGGCGGGCGATGAGCAGTTCTTC. Protein: CASRWQGAGDEQFF.